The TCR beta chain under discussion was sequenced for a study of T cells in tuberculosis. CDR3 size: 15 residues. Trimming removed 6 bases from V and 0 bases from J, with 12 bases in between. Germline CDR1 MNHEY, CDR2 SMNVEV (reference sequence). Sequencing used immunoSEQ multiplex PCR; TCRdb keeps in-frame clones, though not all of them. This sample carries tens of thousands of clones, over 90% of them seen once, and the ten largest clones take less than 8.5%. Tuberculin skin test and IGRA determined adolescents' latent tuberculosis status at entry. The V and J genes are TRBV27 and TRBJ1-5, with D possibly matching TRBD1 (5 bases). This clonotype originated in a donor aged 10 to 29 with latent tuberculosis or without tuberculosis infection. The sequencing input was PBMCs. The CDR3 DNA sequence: TGTGCCAGCAGGGTCGACAGAAATAGCAATCAGCCCCAGCATTTT. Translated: CASRVDRNSNQPQHF.